A single sample gave rise to the 3 T cell receptor beta chains below, sequenced in a study of Tregs in tolerant kidney transplant recipients. Sequenced by immunoSEQ multiplex PCR; TCRdb stores in-frame clones only, minus some. The table shows tens of thousands of clones, with roughly nine tenths occurring only once. Sequenced material: CD8+ T cells from blood. The receptors stem from a human donor in good health.

The chain recombines TRBV12-2 with TRBJ2-2; TRBD2 was called by the table and not checked on the DNA. TRBV12-2 counts as a pseudogene. The CDR3 length is 19 residues. The chain's CDR3 is CASRSRTSGGVSNTGELFF. CDR3 coding DNA: TGTGCAAGTCGCTCACGGACTAGCGGGGGGGTCTCGAACACCGGGGAGCTGTTTTTT.

This chain uses TRBV21-1 with TRBJ2-3; the table gives TRBD2 as D, unverified against the DNA. TRBV21-1 is given as a pseudogene. The CDR3 has 17 residues. The CDR3 nucleotides read TGTGCCAGCAGCAAAGGGCTGAGCGGGAGTGGTACAGATACGCAGTATTTT. Its protein product is CASSKGLSGSGTDTQYF.

V is TRBV28 and J is TRBJ1-1; D unclear. This CDR3 is built from 13 residues. Germline assignment: CDR1 MDHEN and CDR2 SYDVKM. V lost 7 bases and J 3 bases, leaving 12 bases between the germline ends. The CDR3 spells CASKEVGDTEAFF. The CDR3 DNA sequence: TGTGCCAGCAAGGAGGTCGGGGACACTGAAGCTTTCTTT.